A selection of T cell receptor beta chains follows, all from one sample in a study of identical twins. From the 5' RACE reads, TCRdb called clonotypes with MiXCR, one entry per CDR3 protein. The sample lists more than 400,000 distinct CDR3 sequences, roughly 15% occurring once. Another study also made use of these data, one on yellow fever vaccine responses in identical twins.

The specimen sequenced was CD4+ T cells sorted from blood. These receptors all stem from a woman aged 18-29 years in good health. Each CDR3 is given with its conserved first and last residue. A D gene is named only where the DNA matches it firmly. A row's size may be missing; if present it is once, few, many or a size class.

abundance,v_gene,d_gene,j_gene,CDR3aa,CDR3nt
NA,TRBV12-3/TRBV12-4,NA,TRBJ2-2,CAEKGSSERQNTGELFF,TGTGCCGAAAAGGGCTCTAGCGAGAGACAGAACACCGGGGAGCTGTTTTTT
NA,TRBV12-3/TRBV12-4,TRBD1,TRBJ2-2,CASSRTGPSTGELFF,TGTGCCAGCAGTCGGACAGGGCCGAGCACCGGGGAGCTGTTTTTT
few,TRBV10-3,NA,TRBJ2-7,CAISESGVVSYEQYF,TGTGCCATCAGTGAGTCGGGAGTCGTCTCCTACGAGCAGTACTTC
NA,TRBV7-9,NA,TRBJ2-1,CASSSYFDSYNEQFF,TGTGCCAGCAGCTCCTACTTTGACTCCTACAATGAGCAGTTCTTC
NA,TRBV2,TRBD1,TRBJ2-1,CASSRDRDFYNEQFF,TGTGCCAGCAGCAGAGACAGGGATTTCTACAATGAGCAGTTCTTC
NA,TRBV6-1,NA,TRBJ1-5,CATGVGSNQPQHF,TGTGCCACGGGGGTAGGTAGCAATCAGCCCCAGCATTTT
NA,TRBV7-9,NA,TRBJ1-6,CASSSGLLVNSPLHF,TGTGCCAGCAGCTCAGGGCTCCTTGTTAATTCACCCCTCCACTTT
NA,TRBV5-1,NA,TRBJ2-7,CASSLGDSPYEQYF,TGCGCCAGCAGCTTGGGGGACTCCCCCTACGAGCAGTACTTC
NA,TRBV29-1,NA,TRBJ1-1,CSVAGGRPNAREAFF,TGCAGCGTTGCGGGCGGGAGGCCGAACGCCAGAGAAGCTTTCTTT
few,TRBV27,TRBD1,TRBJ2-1,CASSARRGYNEQFF,TGTGCCAGCAGTGCCCGCAGGGGGTACAATGAGCAGTTCTTC
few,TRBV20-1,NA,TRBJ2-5,CSAWRLQETQYF,TGCAGTGCCTGGAGGCTCCAAGAGACCCAGTACTTC
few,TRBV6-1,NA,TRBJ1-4,CASRGHQVVEKLFF,TGTGCCAGCCGGGGACACCAGGTTGTTGAAAAACTGTTTTTT
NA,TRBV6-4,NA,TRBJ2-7,CASKMDRTSYEQYF,TGTGCCAGCAAAATGGACAGAACCTCCTACGAGCAGTACTTC
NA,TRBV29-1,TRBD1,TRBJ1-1,CSVEGQGRWTEAFF,TGCAGCGTTGAGGGACAGGGAAGGTGGACTGAAGCTTTCTTT
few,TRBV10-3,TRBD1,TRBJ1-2,CAISEFQQGASNGYTF,TGTGCCATCAGTGAGTTTCAACAGGGGGCAAGTAATGGCTACACCTTC
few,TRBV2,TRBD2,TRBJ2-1,CASSDGLAGYNEQFF,TGTGCCAGCAGTGATGGCCTAGCGGGGTACAATGAGCAGTTCTTC
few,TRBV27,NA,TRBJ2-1,CASSLAGGPTQFF,TGTGCCAGCAGTTTAGCCGGGGGGCCAACGCAGTTCTTC
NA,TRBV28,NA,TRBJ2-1,CASSAPGTQLFNEQFF,TGTGCCAGCAGTGCGCCCGGGACTCAACTCTTCAATGAGCAGTTCTTC
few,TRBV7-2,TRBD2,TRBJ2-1,CASSPTSGSHNEQFF,TGTGCCAGCAGCCCGACCAGCGGGAGTCACAATGAGCAGTTCTTC
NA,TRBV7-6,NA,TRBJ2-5,CASSLAMGPGETQYF,TGTGCCAGCAGCTTAGCAATGGGGCCCGGGGAGACCCAGTACTTC
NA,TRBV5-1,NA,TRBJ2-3,CASSIGTTVDTQYF,TGCGCCAGCTCTATTGGGACGACGGTGGATACGCAGTATTTT
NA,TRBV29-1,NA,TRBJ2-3,CSVEGLLTTGPVGTDTQYF,TGCAGCGTTGAAGGTCTCCTAACCACAGGCCCAGTCGGCACAGATACGCAGTATTTT
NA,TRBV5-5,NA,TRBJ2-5,CASSSGVGGSRETQYF,TGTGCCAGCAGCTCGGGCGTTGGAGGGTCGAGGGAGACCCAGTACTTC
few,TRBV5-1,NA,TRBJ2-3,CASSLSQVTDTQYF,TGCGCCAGCAGCTTGTCACAGGTAACAGATACGCAGTATTTT
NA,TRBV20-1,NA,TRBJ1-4,CSARKPTNEKLFF,TGCAGTGCTAGGAAGCCAACTAATGAAAAACTGTTTTTT
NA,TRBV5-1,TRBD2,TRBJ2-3,CASSSASGSGPTDTQYF,TGCGCCAGCAGCTCGGCTAGCGGGAGTGGCCCCACAGATACGCAGTATTTT
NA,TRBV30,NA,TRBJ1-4,CAWTATNEKLFF,TGTGCCTGGACGGCAACTAATGAAAAACTGTTTTTT
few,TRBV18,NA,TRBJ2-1,CASSPGTRNEQFF,TGTGCCAGCTCACCTGGGACCCGGAATGAGCAGTTCTTC
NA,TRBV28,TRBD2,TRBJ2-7,CASSLATGTSGTWDITQYF,TGTGCCAGCAGTTTGGCTACCGGGACTAGCGGGACATGGGACATAACGCAGTACTTC
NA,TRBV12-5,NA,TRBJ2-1,CASGTTTRDREQFF,TGTGCTAGTGGTACAACCACCAGGGACCGGGAGCAGTTCTTC
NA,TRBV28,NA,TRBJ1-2,CASSTPQGIFYGYTF,TGTGCCAGCAGCACTCCCCAGGGGATTTTCTATGGCTACACCTTC
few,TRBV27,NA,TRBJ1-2,CASGPPNNYGYTF,TGTGCCAGCGGACCGCCCAACAACTATGGCTACACCTTC
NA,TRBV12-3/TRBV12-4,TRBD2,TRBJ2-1,CASSANPTGLAGYNEQFF,TGTGCCAGCAGTGCCAATCCAACCGGACTAGCGGGATACAATGAGCAGTTCTTC
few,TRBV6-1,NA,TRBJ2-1,CASKITNFYNEQFF,TGTGCCAGCAAAATCACGAATTTCTACAATGAGCAGTTCTTC
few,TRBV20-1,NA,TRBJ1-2,CSARDIQANYGYTF,TGCAGTGCTAGAGATATACAGGCTAACTATGGCTACACCTTC
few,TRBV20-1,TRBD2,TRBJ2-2,CSAGRLAGVSGELFF,TGCAGTGCTGGACGGCTAGCGGGAGTATCCGGGGAGCTGTTTTTT
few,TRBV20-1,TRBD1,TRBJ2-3,CSAHGTGHPTDTQYF,TGCAGTGCTCACGGGACAGGGCATCCCACAGATACGCAGTATTTT
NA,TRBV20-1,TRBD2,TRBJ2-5,CSAPKVASGVRETQYF,TGCAGTGCCCCGAAGGTTGCTAGCGGGGTGCGTGAGACCCAGTACTTC
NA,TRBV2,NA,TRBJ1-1,CASREGWDEAFF,TGTGCCAGCAGGGAGGGGTGGGATGAAGCTTTCTTT
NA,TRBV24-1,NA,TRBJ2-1,CATSEGLRVEQFF,TGTGCCACCAGTGAAGGTTTGCGGGTTGAGCAGTTCTTC
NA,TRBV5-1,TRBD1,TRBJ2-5,CASSIGGQGRETQYF,TGCGCCAGCAGCATTGGGGGACAGGGACGAGAGACCCAGTACTTC
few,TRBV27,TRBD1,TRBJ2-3,CASSSLQGANTQYF,TGTGCCAGCAGTTCCTTACAGGGGGCGAATACGCAGTATTTT
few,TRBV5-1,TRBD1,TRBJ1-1,CASQGGQANTEAFF,TGCGCCAGCCAAGGGGGACAGGCGAACACTGAAGCTTTCTTT
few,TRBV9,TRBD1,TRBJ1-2,CASSDPGTGGSSYGYTF,TGTGCCAGCAGCGACCCCGGGACAGGGGGCTCATCCTATGGCTACACCTTC
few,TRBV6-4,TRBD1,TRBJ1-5,CASSGEAGGQPQHF,TGTGCCAGCAGTGGGGAGGCAGGGGGTCAGCCCCAGCATTTT
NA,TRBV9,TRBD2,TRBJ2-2,CASGDPTSGRGTGELFF,TGTGCCAGCGGGGATCCGACTAGCGGGCGGGGCACCGGGGAGCTGTTTTTT
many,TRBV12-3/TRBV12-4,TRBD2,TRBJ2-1,CASSGTSGPSSYNEQFF,TGTGCCAGCAGTGGGACTAGCGGTCCGAGCTCCTACAATGAGCAGTTCTTC
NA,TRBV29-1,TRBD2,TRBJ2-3,CSGAGGPGTDTQYF,TGCAGCGGGGCGGGAGGGCCGGGCACAGATACGCAGTATTTT
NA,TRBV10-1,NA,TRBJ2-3,CASSESYSTDTQYF,TGCGCCAGCAGTGAGTCTTACAGCACAGATACGCAGTATTTT